This is a list of T cell receptor beta chains from one sample in a study of breast tumors, draining lymph nodes, adjacent tissues. TCRdb redid the calling of the multiplex PCR reads with MiXCR, one entry per CDR3 protein. Here the sample spans about 200,000 distinct CDR3 sequences, nearly 35% being singletons. Sequenced: axillary lymph node tissue. The receptors come from a female donor with breast cancer. Some clones in this sample may be carry-over from other donors' samples. Both conserved end residues are part of each CDR3. The order of the fields is CDR3 DNA, CDR3 protein, V gene, D gene, CDR3 length, J gene, clone size. A D gene is named only where the DNA matches it firmly. Expanded clones get a size class; other rows say once, few or many, or leave the size out.

CDR3nt: TGTGCCACTGCCAGGGTTGTGGGACAGGGGCATGGCTACACCTTC
CDR3aa: CATARVVGQGHGYTF
v_gene: TRBV6-5
d_gene: TRBD1
len: 15
j_gene: TRBJ1-2
abundance: NA

CDR3nt: TGTGCCAGCAGTCCCGTTCGACGGGGGGGCGGAGATACGCAGTATTTT
CDR3aa: CASSPVRRGGGDTQYF
v_gene: TRBV6-5
d_gene: TRBD2
len: 16
j_gene: TRBJ2-3
abundance: NA

CDR3nt: TGTGCCAGCAGTTACTCATCAGGGAATCAGCCCCAGCATTTT
CDR3aa: CASSYSSGNQPQHF
v_gene: TRBV6-5
d_gene: NA
len: 14
j_gene: TRBJ1-5
abundance: many

CDR3nt: TGTGCCATCAGTACCATGAGCGGGGGATCGGGCGAGCAGTACTTC
CDR3aa: CAISTMSGGSGEQYF
v_gene: TRBV10-3
d_gene: TRBD2
len: 15
j_gene: TRBJ2-7
abundance: NA

CDR3nt: TGTGCCAGTAGTTGGTCCCGGCGAGAGACCCAGTACTTC
CDR3aa: CASSWSRRETQYF
v_gene: TRBV19
d_gene: NA
len: 13
j_gene: TRBJ2-5
abundance: many

CDR3nt: TGCAGTGCTAGAGGCAGGGGTGCTTCCTACGAGCAGTACTTC
CDR3aa: CSARGRGASYEQYF
v_gene: TRBV20-1
d_gene: NA
len: 14
j_gene: TRBJ2-7
abundance: many

CDR3nt: TGTGCCAGCAGTGAACCCAGGGGAGGCGACTATGGCTACACCTTC
CDR3aa: CASSEPRGGDYGYTF
v_gene: TRBV25-1
d_gene: NA
len: 15
j_gene: TRBJ1-2
abundance: once

CDR3nt: TGTGCCAGCAGCTTGGACATCGGGACAGTCGGTTCAGATACGCAGTATTTT
CDR3aa: CASSLDIGTVGSDTQYF
v_gene: TRBV5-6
d_gene: TRBD1
len: 17
j_gene: TRBJ2-3
abundance: NA

CDR3nt: TGTGCCAGCAGCCCCTTCTACGGGACTAGCTTCACAGATACGCAGTGTTTT
CDR3aa: CASSPFYGTSFTDTQCF
v_gene: TRBV11-2
d_gene: TRBD2
len: 17
j_gene: TRBJ2-3
abundance: NA

CDR3nt: TGTGCCAGCAGCTTCATGACAGGGGCCTATTCACCCCTCCACTTT
CDR3aa: CASSFMTGAYSPLHF
v_gene: TRBV7-9
d_gene: TRBD1
len: 15
j_gene: TRBJ1-6
abundance: NA

CDR3nt: TGTGCCAGCAGCGTAGTAGAGGGCAATCAGCCCCAGCATTTT
CDR3aa: CASSVVEGNQPQHF
v_gene: TRBV9
d_gene: NA
len: 14
j_gene: TRBJ1-5
abundance: many

CDR3nt: TGTGCCAGCAGCCCTACTGGGGCGGGGATCTATGGCTACACCTTC
CDR3aa: CASSPTGAGIYGYTF
v_gene: TRBV4-2
d_gene: NA
len: 15
j_gene: TRBJ1-2
abundance: few